The 28 T cell receptor beta chains below come from one sample, sequenced in a study of radiation and T cells in renal cell carcinoma. Treatment reported: treatment-naive control, cytoreductive nephrectomy. Assay: immunoSEQ multiplex PCR; the TCRdb copy retains only in-frame clones and omits some. The sample holds some 25,000 clones, 58% seen once. This specimen was tumor tissue, taken from a patient whose treatment was nephrectomy without radiotherapy. Receptor source: a man aged 40-55 years with renal cell carcinoma.

This clone was seen a few times. The rearrangement joins TRBV6-1 to TRBJ1-5; 8 nucleotides line up with TRBD1. Trimming took 7 bases from V and 7 from J; bases not matched to a gene: 12. This CDR3 region has 15 residues. From germline, CDR1 is MNHNS and CDR2 SASEGT. The CDR3 spells CASTSDQGAGQPQHF. For the CDR3, the DNA is TGTGCCAGCACCTCCGACCAGGGGGCAGGGCAGCCCCAGCATTTT.

The table lists this clone with a few counts. The rearrangement links TRBV5-1 to TRBJ2-3, with no clear D. CDR1 and CDR2 (germline): SGHRS, YFSETQ. V was pared by 2 bases and J by 3 bases, with 7 bases between. This CDR3 is built from 13 residues. CDR3 amino acids: CASSFDVTDTQYF. DNA of the CDR3: TGCGCCAGCAGCTTTGATGTGACAGATACGCAGTATTTT.

This CDR3 reads CASRSFPSLDLNTEAFF. CDR3 DNA: TGTGCCAGTAGGAGTTTCCCAAGTCTAGATCTAAACACTGAAGCTTTCTTT. This chain connects TRBV19 to TRBJ1-1; D is ambiguous. The CDR3 extends over 17 amino acids. CDR1 LNHDA and CDR2 SQIVND come from the germline V gene (reference sequence). Deletions cut 6 bases from V and 2 bases from J, with 22 bases between.

This clone was seen once. This chain connects TRBV11-2 to TRBJ2-7; D call uncertain. Germline loops: CDR1 SGHAT, CDR2 FQNNGV. This CDR3 is 14 amino acids long. V was cut by 2 bases and J by 0 bases, with 8 bases left in between. This CDR3 is CASSLWSVSYEQYF. CDR3 bases: TGTGCCAGCAGCTTATGGAGTGTCTCCTACGAGCAGTACTTC.

This clone was detected once. The chain combines TRBV11-1 with TRBJ1-1; TRBD1 agrees at 10 bases. V was clipped by 5 bases and J by 5 bases; unmatched bases: 2. Looked up from germline, CDR1 is SGHAT and CDR2 is FQDESV (reference sequence). This CDR3 spans 13 amino acids. DNA of the CDR3: TGTGCCAGCAGCACGGACAGGGGGACTGAAGCTTTCTTT. This encodes CASSTDRGTEAFF.

The chain combines TRBV30 with TRBJ2-2, with a tentative D call TRBD2 (5 bases). CDR3 length: 15 amino acids. Deletions cut 6 bases from V and 1 base from J, with 15 bases between. Germline loops: CDR1 GTSNPN, CDR2 SVGIG (reference sequence). The CDR3 region is CACLHTRKNTGELFF. CDR3 bases: TGTGCCTGCCTTCACACTAGGAAGAACACCGGGGAGCTGTTTTTT.

The rearrangement links TRBV27 to TRBJ2-1; 12 positions match TRBD2. The V segment lost 2 bases and the J segment 9 bases; nucleotides outside the gene matches: 5. The germline V gene encodes CDR1 MNHEY and CDR2 SMNVEV (reference sequence). The CDR3 covers 15 residues. The CDR3 region has the DNA TGTGCCAGCAGTTTACTAGCGGGGGGGTTTGCTGAGCAGTTCTTC. As protein: CASSLLAGGFAEQFF.

The chain combines TRBV7-2 with TRBJ2-2; unclear D gene. Trimming cost V 4 bases and J 0 bases, with 21 bases left between them. Germline V gene data show CDR1 as SGHTA and CDR2 as FQGNSA. The CDR3 spans 19 residues. The CDR3, as DNA: TGTGCCAGCAGCTCAAACTACGCATCGGTCCCGTCGAACACCGGGGAGCTGTTTTTT. This encodes CASSSNYASVPSNTGELFF.

This rearrangement joins TRBV6-1 to TRBJ2-1; no firm D call. The CDR3 extends over 15 amino acids. The V end was cut by 0 bases, the J end by 9 bases, with 15 bases between. Germline CDR1 and CDR2: MNHNS and SASEGT. The CDR3 sequence is CASSEALRRGGEQFF. The CDR3 bases are TGTGCCAGCAGTGAAGCGCTTCGTCGTGGCGGTGAGCAGTTCTTC.

The V call is TRBV18, the J call TRBJ1-2; tentatively, D is TRBD1 (5 bases). Germline CDR1 reads KGHSH; CDR2 reads LQKENI. V was clipped by 6 bases and J by 3 bases, with 8 bases between them. The CDR3 length is 12 residues. For the CDR3, the DNA is TGTGCCAGCTCCCGGGACGACTATGGCTACACCTTC. It encodes CASSRDDYGYTF.

This chain connects TRBV4-1 to TRBJ1-6, with a tentative D call TRBD1 (6 bases). The CDR3 extends over 20 amino acids. Germline CDR1 MGHRA, CDR2 YSYEKL. V was trimmed by 0 bases and J by 0 bases, leaving 18 bases between them. The DNA of the CDR3 is TGCGCCAGCAGCCAAGAGGGAGTGGGAGGGGGACCCTCCTATAATTCACCCCTCCACTTT. This encodes CASSQEGVGGGPSYNSPLHF.

This chain links TRBV7-9 with TRBJ1-6; no firm D call. This CDR3 spans 15 amino acids. Germline CDR1 reads SEHNR; CDR2 reads FQNEAQ (reference sequence). With 8 bases removed from V and 8 bases from J, the gap between germline ends came to 19 bases. The CDR3 DNA reads as TGTGCCAGCTCCCCACCGATAGCTACCGATTCACCCCTCCACTTT. Protein product: CASSPPIATDSPLHF.

The chain is built from TRBV5-1 and TRBJ2-2, with unresolved D. The CDR3 contains 13 residues. The V end was cut by 0 bases, the J end by 4 bases, with 4 bases between. The germline V gene has CDR1 SGHRS and CDR2 YFSETQ. The CDR3 spells CASSLGTTGELFF. In DNA form, the CDR3 reads TGCGCCAGCAGCTTGGGTACCACCGGGGAGCTGTTTTTT.

This clone appeared a few times. The V gene is TRBV5-1, the J gene TRBJ1-2, with D possibly TRBD1 on 6 matching bases. Trimming cost V 0 bases and J 0 bases, with 12 bases left between them. The CDR3 sequence is 16 residues long. Germline values: CDR1 SGHRS, CDR2 YFSETQ. The CDR3 DNA reads as TGCGCCAGCAGCTTGGGTAGCGCAGGGGCTAACTATGGCTACACCTTC. Amino acids: CASSLGSAGANYGYTF.

The chain is built from TRBV6-5 and TRBJ1-5; D is undetermined. Trimming cost V 0 bases and J 0 bases, with 6 bases left between them. Germline-derived CDR1 and CDR2 are MNHEY and SVGAGI. CDR3 length: 15 residues. Here the CDR3 reads CASSYSMYSNQPQHF. DNA of the CDR3: TGTGCCAGCAGTTACTCAATGTATAGCAATCAGCCCCAGCATTTT.

The rearrangement links TRBV6-6 to TRBJ2-1, with TRBD1 matching 10 bases. After removal of 10 bases from V and 13 bases from J, the junction contained 13 bases not matched to a gene. The CDR3 has 13 residues. In germline, CDR1 is MNHNY, CDR2 SVGAGI (reference sequence). The CDR3 nucleotides read TGTGCCATCTTTTCCGGGACAGGGGTTTTTCAGTTCTTC. Protein product: CAIFSGTGVFQFF.

The chain joins TRBV14 to TRBJ1-5; a possible D gene is TRBD1 (6 bases). The V gene lost 4 bases and the J gene lost 0 bases, with 28 bases spanning the gap. The CDR3 runs 21 residues. The germline gives CDR1 SGHDN, CDR2 FVKESK. The CDR3 DNA sequence: TGTGCCAGCAGCCCACTCCGCGGGTCCGGGACAAGGCCTCATAGCAATCAGCCCCAGCATTTT. This gives the protein CASSPLRGSGTRPHSNQPQHF. Based on the CDR3 plus reference TRBV14 and TRBJ1-5, the full variable domain is EAGVTQFPSHSVIEKGQTVTLRCDPISGHDNLYWYRRVMGKEIKFLLHFVKESKQDESGMPNNRFLAERTGGTYSTLKVQPAELEDSGVYFCASSPLRGSGTRPHSNQPQHFGDGTRLSIL.

This clone was detected only a few times. This chain uses TRBV7-9 with TRBJ2-1; 12 bases are a match to TRBD2. This CDR3 is built from 15 residues. The trim removed 3 bases at V and 6 bases at J, leaving 3 bases unmatched. Germline CDR1 is SEHNR and CDR2 is FQNEAQ (reference sequence). In nucleotides, the CDR3 is TGTGCCAGCAGCTTTGGGACTAGCGGGCCCAATGAGCAGTTCTTC. Residues: CASSFGTSGPNEQFF.

This clone was observed a handful of times. V and J are TRBV6-1 and TRBJ1-6; tentatively, D is TRBD1 (5 bases). The CDR3 runs 14 residues. The germline V gene encodes CDR1 MNHNS and CDR2 SASEGT. The V gene lost 7 bases and the J gene lost 6 bases, with 13 bases spanning the gap. The CDR3 loop is CASTTGLVNSPLHF. For the CDR3, the DNA is TGTGCCAGCACCACAGGATTAGTTAATTCACCCCTCCACTTT.

The J gene is TRBJ1-1, the V gene TRBV2; D unclear. The germline gives CDR1 SNHLY, CDR2 FYNNEI. The V gene lost 6 bases and the J gene lost 2 bases, with 13 bases spanning the gap. CDR3 length: 14 amino acids. The CDR3 protein is CASRMMDLNTEAFF. The CDR3 nucleotides read TGTGCCAGCAGGATGATGGACCTCAACACTGAAGCTTTCTTT.

The chain couples TRBV14 to TRBJ1-1; the D is unclear. V lost 2 bases and J lost 1, with 5 bases in between. From germline, CDR1 is SGHDN and CDR2 FVKESK. The CDR3 sequence is 13 residues long. This CDR3 is CASSQLQNTEAFF. The DNA of the CDR3 is TGTGCCAGCAGCCAATTACAGAACACTGAAGCTTTCTTT. The complete variable domain, with remaining parts taken from reference TRBV14 and TRBJ1-1, reads EAGVTQFPSHSVIEKGQTVTLRCDPISGHDNLYWYRRVMGKEIKFLLHFVKESKQDESGMPNNRFLAERTGGTYSTLKVQPAELEDSGVYFCASSQLQNTEAFFGQGTRLTVV.

On this clone: Other DNA sequences of this sample code for an identical CDR3. This chain connects TRBV6-5 to TRBJ1-2, with no clear D. Looked up from germline, CDR1 is MNHEY and CDR2 is SVGAGI. V dropped 6 bases and J dropped 2 bases, with 10 bases sitting between them. The CDR3 loop spans 13 amino acids. The CDR3 DNA reads as TGTGCCAGCAGCCCGACCGGGAACTATGGCTACACCTTC. Protein product: CASSPTGNYGYTF.

This chain connects TRBV7-8 to TRBJ2-2; D ambiguous. Germline CDR1 and CDR2: SGHVS and FQNEAQ. Trimming took off 1 base at V and 1 base at J, with 7 bases between the two ends. The CDR3 has 15 amino acids. The CDR3 region is CASSLESQNTGELFF. Here the CDR3 DNA reads TGTGCCAGCAGCTTAGAGAGTCAGAACACCGGGGAGCTGTTTTTT.

The rearrangement links TRBV28 to TRBJ1-5; possible D gene TRBD1, 6 bases. Trimming took off 6 bases at V and 7 bases at J, with 16 bases between the two ends. Looked up from germline, CDR1 is MDHEN and CDR2 is SYDVKM. The CDR3 length is 14 residues. CDR3 sequence reads: CASRIGQSWQPQHF. The CDR3 DNA reads TGTGCCAGCAGAATCGGACAGTCTTGGCAGCCCCAGCATTTT.

The V call is TRBV5-6, the J call TRBJ1-1; D is possibly TRBD1 (6 bases). The ends were cut back, 6 bases at V and 2 bases at J, with 14 bases in the middle. Germline CDR1 SGHDT, CDR2 YYEEEE. The CDR3 contains 14 residues. CDR3 sequence (DNA): TGTGCCAGCACCAAACAGGGACCCAACACTGAAGCTTTCTTT. It codes for CASTKQGPNTEAFF.

This chain connects TRBV11-2 to TRBJ1-1; D is ambiguous. CDR3 length: 13 residues. V lost 3 bases, J lost 3 bases, and 8 bases lay in between. Germline V gives CDR1 SGHAT, CDR2 FQNNGV. The CDR3 loop is CASSLAVDTEAFF. The CDR3 coding sequence is TGTGCCAGCAGCTTGGCAGTGGACACTGAAGCTTTCTTT.

V usage is TRBV9 and J usage is TRBJ2-3, with D hard to call. Between the trimmed V and J ends, which lost 2 bases and 0 bases, there was a span of 1 base. Germline values: CDR1 SGDLS, CDR2 YYNGEE. The CDR3 is made up of 12 amino acids. The CDR3 here is CASSVSTDTQYF. In DNA form, the CDR3 reads TGTGCCAGCAGCGTTAGCACAGATACGCAGTATTTT. Variable domain in full (rest from reference TRBV9 and TRBJ2-3): DSGVTQTPKHLITATGQRVTLRCSPRSGDLSVYWYQQSLDQGLQFLIQYYNGEERAKGNILERFSAQQFPDLHSELNLSSLELGDSALYFCASSVSTDTQYFGPGTRLTVL.

This sequence joins TRBV5-6 and TRBJ1-3; D is unresolved. Germline lookup yields CDR1 SGHDT and CDR2 YYEEEE. The V gene lost 0 bases and the J gene lost 0 bases, with 10 bases spanning the gap. This CDR3 contains 16 residues. The DNA for the CDR3 is TGTGCCAGCAGCTTGGGTGGCGGCTTCTCTGGAAACACCATATATTTT. It codes for CASSLGGGFSGNTIYF. Complete variable domain (other parts from reference TRBV5-6 and TRBJ1-3): DAGVTQSPTHLIKTRGQQVTLRCSPKSGHDTVSWYQQALGQGPQFIFQYYEEEERQRGNFPDRFSGHQFPNYSSELNVNALLLGDSALYLCASSLGGGFSGNTIYFGEGSWLTVV.